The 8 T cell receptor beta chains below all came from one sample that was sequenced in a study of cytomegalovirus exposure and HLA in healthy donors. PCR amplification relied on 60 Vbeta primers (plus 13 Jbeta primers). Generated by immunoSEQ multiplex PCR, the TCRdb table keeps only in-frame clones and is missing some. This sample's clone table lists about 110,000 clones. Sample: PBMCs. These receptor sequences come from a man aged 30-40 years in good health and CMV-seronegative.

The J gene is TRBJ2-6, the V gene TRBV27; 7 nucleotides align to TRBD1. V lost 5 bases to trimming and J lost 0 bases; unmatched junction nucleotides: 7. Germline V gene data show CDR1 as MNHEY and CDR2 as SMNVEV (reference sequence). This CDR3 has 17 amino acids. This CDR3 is CASSPRQGRSGANVLTF. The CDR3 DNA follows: TGTGCCAGCAGTCCACGACAGGGACGCTCTGGGGCCAACGTCCTGACTTTC.

CDR3 DNA sequence: TGTGCCAGCAGCTATCCCGGGACCTACAATGAGCAGTTCTTC. This encodes CASSYPGTYNEQFF. V usage is TRBV11-2 and J usage is TRBJ2-1; the D gene is possibly TRBD2 (5 bases). The germline gives CDR1 SGHAT, CDR2 FQNNGV. The V end lost 4 bases, the J end lost 2 bases, and 9 bases lay between the germline ends. This CDR3 has 14 amino acids.

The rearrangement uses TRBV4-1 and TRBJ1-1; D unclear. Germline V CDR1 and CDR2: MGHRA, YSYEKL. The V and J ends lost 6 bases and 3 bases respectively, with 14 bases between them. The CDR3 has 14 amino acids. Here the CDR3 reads CASRQAGSYTEAFF. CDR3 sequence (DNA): TGCGCCAGCAGGCAGGCGGGCTCGTACACTGAAGCTTTCTTT.

The CDR3 DNA sequence: TGTGCCAGCAGCATGACAGGGGCCGAACAGCCCCAGCATTTT. Amino acid sequence: CASSMTGAEQPQHF. The chain recombines TRBV7-9 with TRBJ1-5; 8 bases align to TRBD1. CDR3 length: 14 residues. The V segment lost 5 bases and the J segment 7 bases; nucleotides outside the gene matches: 7. Germline V lookup: CDR1 SEHNR, CDR2 FQNEAQ (reference sequence).

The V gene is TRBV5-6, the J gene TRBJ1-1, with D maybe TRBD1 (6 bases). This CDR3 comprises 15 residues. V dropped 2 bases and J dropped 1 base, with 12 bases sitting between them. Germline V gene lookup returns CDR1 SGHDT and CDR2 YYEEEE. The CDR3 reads CASSFGGRGNTEAFF. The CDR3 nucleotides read TGTGCCAGCAGCTTCGGGGGGCGCGGGAACACTGAAGCTTTCTTT.

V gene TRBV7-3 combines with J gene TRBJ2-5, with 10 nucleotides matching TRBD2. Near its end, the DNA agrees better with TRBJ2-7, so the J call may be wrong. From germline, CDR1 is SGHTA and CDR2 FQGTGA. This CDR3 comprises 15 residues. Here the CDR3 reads CASSRSGGASYEQYF. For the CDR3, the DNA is TGTGCCAGCAGTCGGAGCGGGGGGGCCTCCTACGAGCAGTACTTC.

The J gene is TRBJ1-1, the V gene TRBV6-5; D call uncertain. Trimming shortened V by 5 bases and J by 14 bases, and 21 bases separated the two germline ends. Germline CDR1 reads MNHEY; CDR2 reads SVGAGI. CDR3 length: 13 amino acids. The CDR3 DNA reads TGTGCCAGCAGTCCAACGGAGACGGACTACGACTTCTTT. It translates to CASSPTETDYDFF.

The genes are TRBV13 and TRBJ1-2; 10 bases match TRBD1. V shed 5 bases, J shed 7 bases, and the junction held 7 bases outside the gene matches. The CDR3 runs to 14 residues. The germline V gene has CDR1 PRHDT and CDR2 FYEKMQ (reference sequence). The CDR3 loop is CASSAEGTGVGYTF. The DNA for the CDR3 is TGTGCCAGCAGCGCAGAGGGGACAGGGGTTGGCTACACCTTC.